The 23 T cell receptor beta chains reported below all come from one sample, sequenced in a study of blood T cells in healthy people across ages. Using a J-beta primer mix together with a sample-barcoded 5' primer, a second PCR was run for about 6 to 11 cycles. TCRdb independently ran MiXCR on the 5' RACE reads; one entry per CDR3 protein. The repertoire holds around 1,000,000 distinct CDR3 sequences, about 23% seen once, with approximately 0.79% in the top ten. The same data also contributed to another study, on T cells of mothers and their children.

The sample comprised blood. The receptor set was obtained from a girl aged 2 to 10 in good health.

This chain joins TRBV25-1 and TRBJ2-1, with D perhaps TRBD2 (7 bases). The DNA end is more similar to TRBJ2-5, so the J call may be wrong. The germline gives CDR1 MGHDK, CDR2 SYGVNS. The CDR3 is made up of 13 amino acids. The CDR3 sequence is CASSRRGPGDQYF. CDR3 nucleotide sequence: TGTGCCAGCAGTAGGCGGGGGCCGGGGGACCAGTACTTC.

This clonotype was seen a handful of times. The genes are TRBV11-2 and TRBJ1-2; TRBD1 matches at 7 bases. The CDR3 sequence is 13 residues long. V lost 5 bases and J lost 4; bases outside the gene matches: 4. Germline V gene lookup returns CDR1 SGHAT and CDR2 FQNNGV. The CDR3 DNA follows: TGTGCCAGCAGCCAGGGACAGACCTATGGCTACACCTTC. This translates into CASSQGQTYGYTF.

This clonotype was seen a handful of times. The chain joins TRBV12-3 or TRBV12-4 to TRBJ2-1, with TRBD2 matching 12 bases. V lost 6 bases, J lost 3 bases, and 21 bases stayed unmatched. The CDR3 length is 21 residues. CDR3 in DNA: TGTGCCAGCAGACTATATCGTCCAAAGGACAGGGGACTAGCGGGCTACAATGAGCAGTTCTTC. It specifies CASRLYRPKDRGLAGYNEQFF.

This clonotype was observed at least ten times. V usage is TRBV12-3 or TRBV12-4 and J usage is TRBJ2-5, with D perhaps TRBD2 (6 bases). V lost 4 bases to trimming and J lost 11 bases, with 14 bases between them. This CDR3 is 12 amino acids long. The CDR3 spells CASSSNTGEQYF. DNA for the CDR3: TGTGCCAGCAGTTCCAATACGGGGGAGCAGTACTTC.

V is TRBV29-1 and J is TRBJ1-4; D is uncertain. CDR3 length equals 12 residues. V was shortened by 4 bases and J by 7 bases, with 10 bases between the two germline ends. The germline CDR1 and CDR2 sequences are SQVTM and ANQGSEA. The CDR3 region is CSVVRDGEKLFF. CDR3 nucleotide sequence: TGCAGCGTTGTGAGGGATGGTGAAAAACTGTTTTTT.

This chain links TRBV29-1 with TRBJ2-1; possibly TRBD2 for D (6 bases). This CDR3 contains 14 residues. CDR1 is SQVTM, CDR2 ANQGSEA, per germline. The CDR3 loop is CSSNGGTAYNEQFF. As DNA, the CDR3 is TGCAGTAGTAATGGAGGGACTGCTTACAATGAGCAGTTCTTC.

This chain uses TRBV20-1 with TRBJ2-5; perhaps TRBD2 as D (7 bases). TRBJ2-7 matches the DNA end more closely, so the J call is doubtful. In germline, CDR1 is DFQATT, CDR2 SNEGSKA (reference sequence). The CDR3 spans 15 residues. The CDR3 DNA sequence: TGCAGTGCTCCCAGGGGAGGGGGTGGGTCCTACGAGCAGTACTTC. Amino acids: CSAPRGGGGSYEQYF.

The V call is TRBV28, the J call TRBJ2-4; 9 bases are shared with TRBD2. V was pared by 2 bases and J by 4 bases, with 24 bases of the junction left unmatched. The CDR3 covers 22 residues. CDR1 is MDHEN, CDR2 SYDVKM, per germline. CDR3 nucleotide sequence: TGTGCCAGCAGTTTAACCCGCATTACTATCCCCGCGGCGGGAGGGACAAAAAACATTCAGTACTTC. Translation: CASSLTRITIPAAGGTKNIQYF.

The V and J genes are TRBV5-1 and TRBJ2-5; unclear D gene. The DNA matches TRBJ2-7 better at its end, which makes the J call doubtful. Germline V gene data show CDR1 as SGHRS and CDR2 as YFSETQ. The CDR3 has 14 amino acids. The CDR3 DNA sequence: TGCGCCAGCAGCTGGCAAGCATCGACCAACGAGCAGTACTTC. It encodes CASSWQASTNEQYF.

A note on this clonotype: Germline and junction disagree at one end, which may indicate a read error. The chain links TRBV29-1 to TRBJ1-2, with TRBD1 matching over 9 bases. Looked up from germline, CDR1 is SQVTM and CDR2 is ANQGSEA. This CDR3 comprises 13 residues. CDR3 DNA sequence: TGCAGCGGAGGACAGGGGAAAGGAGGTGGCTACCCCTTC. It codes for CSGGQGKGGGYPF.

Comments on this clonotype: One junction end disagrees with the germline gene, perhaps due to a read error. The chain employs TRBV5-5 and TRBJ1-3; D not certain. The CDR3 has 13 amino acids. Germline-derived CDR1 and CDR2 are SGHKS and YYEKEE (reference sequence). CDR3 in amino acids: CASSLDTGNTTYF. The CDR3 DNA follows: TGTGCCAGCAGCTTGGACACTGGAAACACCACATATTTT.

The CDR3 region is CASSNTWEVFF. The CDR3 DNA sequence: TGTGCCAGTAGTAACACCTGGGAGGTGTTTTTT. This chain links TRBV19 with TRBJ1-4; no clear D. Germline V gene sequence: CDR1 LNHDA, CDR2 SQIVND (reference sequence). The CDR3 is 11 amino acids. Deletions cut 4 bases from V and 15 bases from J, with 12 bases between.

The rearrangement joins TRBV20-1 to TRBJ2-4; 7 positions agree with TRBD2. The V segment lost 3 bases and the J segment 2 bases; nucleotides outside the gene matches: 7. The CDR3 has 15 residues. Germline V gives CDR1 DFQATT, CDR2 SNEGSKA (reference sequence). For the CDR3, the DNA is TGCAGTGCTAGTGAAGCGGGGAATTCCAAAAACATTCAGTACTTC. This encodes CSASEAGNSKNIQYF.

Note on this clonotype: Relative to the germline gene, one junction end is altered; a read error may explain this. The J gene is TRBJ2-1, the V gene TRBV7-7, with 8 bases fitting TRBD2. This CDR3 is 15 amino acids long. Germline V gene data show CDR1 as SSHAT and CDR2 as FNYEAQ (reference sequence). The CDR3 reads CASSLRRGDHNGQFF. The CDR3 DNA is TGTGCTAGCAGCTTACGGCGGGGGGATCACAATGGGCAGTTCTTC. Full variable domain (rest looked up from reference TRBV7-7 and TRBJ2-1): GAGVSQSPRYKVTKRGQDVTLRCDPISSHATLYWYQQALGQGPEFLTYFNYEAQPDKSGLPSDRFSAERPEGSISTLTIQRTEQRDSAMYRCASSLRRGDHNGQFFGPGTRLTVL.

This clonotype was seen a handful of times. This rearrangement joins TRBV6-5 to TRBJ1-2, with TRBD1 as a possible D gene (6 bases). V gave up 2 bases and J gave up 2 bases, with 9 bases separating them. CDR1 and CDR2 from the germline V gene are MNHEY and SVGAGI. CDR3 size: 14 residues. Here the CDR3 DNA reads TGTGCCAGCAGTTACGACAGGACCAACTATGGCTACACCTTC. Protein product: CASSYDRTNYGYTF.

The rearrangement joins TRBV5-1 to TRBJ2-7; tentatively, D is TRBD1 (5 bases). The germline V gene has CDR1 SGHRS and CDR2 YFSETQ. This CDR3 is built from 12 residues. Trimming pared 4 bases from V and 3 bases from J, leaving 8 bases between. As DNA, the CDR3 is TGCGCCAGCAGCGACAGCTTCTACGAGCAGTACTTC. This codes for CASSDSFYEQYF.

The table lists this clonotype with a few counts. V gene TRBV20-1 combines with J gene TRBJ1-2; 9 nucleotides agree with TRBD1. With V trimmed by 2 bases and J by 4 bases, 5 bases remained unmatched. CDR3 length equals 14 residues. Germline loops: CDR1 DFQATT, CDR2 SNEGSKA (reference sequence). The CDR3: CSARITGGFYGYTF. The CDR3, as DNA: TGCAGTGCTAGAATCACAGGGGGCTTCTATGGCTACACCTTC.

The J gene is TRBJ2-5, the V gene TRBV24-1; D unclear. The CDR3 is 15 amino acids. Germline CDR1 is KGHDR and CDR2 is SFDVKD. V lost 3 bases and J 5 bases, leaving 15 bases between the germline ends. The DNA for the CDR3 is TGTGCCACCAGTGATCCAGGATCGAAAAGGGAGACCCAGTACTTC. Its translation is CATSDPGSKRETQYF.

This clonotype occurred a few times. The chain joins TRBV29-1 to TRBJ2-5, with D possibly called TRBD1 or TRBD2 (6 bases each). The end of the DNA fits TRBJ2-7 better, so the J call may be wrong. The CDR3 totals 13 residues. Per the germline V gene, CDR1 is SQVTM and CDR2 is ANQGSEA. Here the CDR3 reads CSAKQGGAYEQYF. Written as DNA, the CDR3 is TGCAGCGCAAAACAGGGAGGAGCCTACGAGCAGTACTTC.

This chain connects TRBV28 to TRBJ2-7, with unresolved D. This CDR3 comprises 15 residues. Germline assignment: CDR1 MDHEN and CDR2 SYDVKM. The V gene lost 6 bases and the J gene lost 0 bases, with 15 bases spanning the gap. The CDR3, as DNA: TGTGCCAGCAGCAATCTTCTTCGGAGCTCCTACGAGCAGTACTTC. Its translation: CASSNLLRSSYEQYF. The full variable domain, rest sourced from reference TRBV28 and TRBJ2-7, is DVKVTQSSRYLVKRTGEKVFLECVQDMDHENMFWYRQDPGLGLRLIYFSYDVKMKEKGDIPEGYSVSREKKERFSLILESASTNQTSMYLCASSNLLRSSYEQYFGPGTRLTVT.

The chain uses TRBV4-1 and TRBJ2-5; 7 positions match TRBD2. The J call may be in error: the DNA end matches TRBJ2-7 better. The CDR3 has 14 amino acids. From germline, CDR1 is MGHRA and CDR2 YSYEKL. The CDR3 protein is CASSYGTNSYEQYF. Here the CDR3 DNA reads TGCGCCAGCAGCTACGGGACTAACTCCTACGAGCAGTACTTC.

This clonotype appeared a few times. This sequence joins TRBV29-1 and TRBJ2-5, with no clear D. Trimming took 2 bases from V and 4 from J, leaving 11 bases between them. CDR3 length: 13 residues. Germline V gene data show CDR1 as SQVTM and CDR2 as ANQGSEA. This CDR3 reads CSVELMLVETQYF. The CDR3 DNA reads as TGCAGCGTTGAATTGATGCTCGTAGAGACCCAGTACTTC.

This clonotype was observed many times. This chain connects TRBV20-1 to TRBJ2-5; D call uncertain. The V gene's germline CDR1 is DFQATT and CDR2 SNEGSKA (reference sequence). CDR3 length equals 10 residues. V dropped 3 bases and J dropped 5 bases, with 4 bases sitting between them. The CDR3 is CSASLETQYF. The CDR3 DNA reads TGCAGTGCTAGTTTGGAGACCCAGTACTTC.